The 18 T cell receptor beta chains below come from one sample, sequenced in a study of blood T cell repertoires in COVID-19. The protocol was immunoSEQ multiplex PCR, while the TCRdb copy is restricted to in-frame clones and leaves out a portion. The table includes about 49,000 clones, around 85% detected once. Sequencing was done on a sample of peripheral blood. The receptors were gathered from a human donor in a cohort sampled during active COVID-19.

This chain uses TRBV28 with TRBJ2-1; D may be TRBD2 (6 bases). Germline V CDR1 and CDR2: MDHEN, SYDVKM. Trimming took off 7 bases at V and 0 bases at J, with 10 bases between the two ends. The CDR3 contains 14 residues. CDR3 nucleotides: TGTGCCAGCATTAGCGGCAGCTCCTACAATGAGCAGTTCTTC. Encoded protein: CASISGSSYNEQFF.

A few counts support this clone. The V and J genes are TRBV7-7 and TRBJ1-1; TRBD1 aligns across 9 bases. This CDR3 contains 15 residues. V lost 6 bases and J lost 5; bases outside the gene matches: 10. Germline V gene lookup returns CDR1 SSHAT and CDR2 FNYEAQ (reference sequence). The CDR3 sequence is CASRSSGTGRTEAFF. The CDR3 DNA reads TGTGCCAGCAGATCCTCCGGGACAGGGAGAACTGAAGCTTTCTTT. Full variable domain (remainder filled in from reference TRBV7-7 and TRBJ1-1): GAGVSQSPRYKVTKRGQDVTLRCDPISSHATLYWYQQALGQGPEFLTYFNYEAQPDKSGLPSDRFSAERPEGSISTLTIQRTEQRDSAMYRCASRSSGTGRTEAFFGQGTRLTVV.

The gene calls are TRBV6-4 and TRBJ2-3; D remains unclear. Germline V gene data show CDR1 as MRHNA and CDR2 as SNTAGT. This CDR3 comprises 12 residues. Trimming took off 6 bases at V and 7 bases at J, with 11 bases between the two ends. In DNA, the CDR3 is TGTGCCAGCAGCAGCGACGGTAATACGCAGTATTTT. Encoded protein: CASSSDGNTQYF.

Here the CDR3 reads CASSDGGERTEAFF. Here the CDR3 DNA reads TGCGCCAGCAGTGACGGCGGAGAAAGGACTGAAGCTTTCTTT. The rearrangement joins TRBV10-2 to TRBJ1-1; D gene uncertain. The CDR3 totals 14 residues. Germline CDR1 WSHSY, CDR2 SAAADI. The V end lost 3 bases, the J end lost 5 bases, and 13 bases lay between the germline ends.

The genes are TRBV18 and TRBJ1-2, with 7 bases that match TRBD1. CDR1 and CDR2 (germline): KGHSH, LQKENI. The V gene end was trimmed by 6 bases and the J gene end by 0 bases; junction bases not matched to a gene: 10. The CDR3 has 16 residues. CDR3 in amino acids: CASSLSGTASNYGYTF. The CDR3 bases are TGTGCCAGCTCGTTGTCCGGGACAGCCTCTAACTATGGCTACACCTTC.

This clone was observed a few times. The CDR3 loop reads CASKAGHSGNTIYF. The CDR3 bases are TGTGCCAGCAAGGCAGGGCACTCTGGAAACACCATATATTTT. The J gene is TRBJ1-3, the V gene TRBV7-8; a possible D gene is TRBD1 (5 bases). Germline CDR1 and CDR2: SGHVS and FQNEAQ. Trimming removed 7 bases from V and 0 bases from J, with 10 bases in between. The CDR3 totals 14 residues.

The chain is built from TRBV30 and TRBJ2-7; 7 positions match TRBD1. Trimming cost V 3 bases and J 6 bases; bases outside gene matches: 8. Germline V gives CDR1 GTSNPN, CDR2 SVGIG (reference sequence). The CDR3 consists of 13 residues. DNA for the CDR3: TGTGCCTGGAGCCGAGACAGGGATGGCGAGCAGTACTTC. This encodes CAWSRDRDGEQYF.

The chain employs TRBV18 and TRBJ2-6, with no clear D. Trimming took off 1 base at V and 0 bases at J, with 7 bases between the two ends. Germline CDR1 is KGHSH and CDR2 is LQKENI. CDR3 length equals 16 residues. The CDR3 DNA reads TGTGCCAGCTCACCACTGTCCTACTCTGGGGCCAACGTCCTGACTTTC. Translated, it gives CASSPLSYSGANVLTF.

The chain employs TRBV27 and TRBJ2-2; 8 bases align to TRBD1. CDR3 size: 17 residues. Trimming removed 6 bases from V and 4 bases from J; junction bases left unmatched: 13. CDR1 is MNHEY, CDR2 SMNVEV, per germline (reference sequence). CDR3 bases: TGTGCCAGCAGCTGGACCGACCGACAGGGGAGCACCGGGGAGCTGTTTTTT. The encoded protein is CASSWTDRQGSTGELFF.

This clone showed up just once. The chain is built from TRBV6-5 and TRBJ2-7; TRBD1 agrees at 7 bases. The CDR3 is made up of 13 amino acids. CDR1 MNHEY and CDR2 SVGAGI come from the germline V gene. The trim removed 5 bases at V and 9 bases at J, leaving 10 bases unmatched. DNA of the CDR3: TGTGCCAGCAGTCGACAGGGCGGGTCAGGGCAGTACTTC. It codes for CASSRQGGSGQYF.

The DNA for the CDR3 is TGTGCCAGCACCCCCCGGGGGACCCAAGAGACCCAGTACTTC. Translating gives CASTPRGTQETQYF. V and J are TRBV6-5 and TRBJ2-5; D may be TRBD2 (6 bases). The CDR3 runs to 14 residues. Trimming stripped 7 bases from V and 1 base from J, with 13 bases between. Germline values: CDR1 MNHEY, CDR2 SVGAGI.

This clone was recorded a few times. The chain employs TRBV2 and TRBJ1-5; TRBD1 might be the D (5 bases). V was pared by 2 bases and J by 1 base, with 12 bases between. The CDR3 extends over 16 amino acids. CDR1 SNHLY and CDR2 FYNNEI come from the germline V gene. This CDR3 is CASSERLGLSNQPQHF. The CDR3 coding sequence is TGTGCCAGCAGTGAACGGTTGGGGCTGAGCAATCAGCCCCAGCATTTT.

The chain couples TRBV7-9 to TRBJ2-3; 8 bases are shared with TRBD1. Germline values: CDR1 SEHNR, CDR2 FQNEAQ (reference sequence). J lost 1 base, V lost 6 bases, and 9 bases had no gene match. This CDR3 is built from 16 residues. CDR3 bases: TGTGCCAGCAGGACAGGGGATGCGGGCCGCACAGATACGCAGTATTTT. This translates into CASRTGDAGRTDTQYF.

This chain joins TRBV7-6 and TRBJ2-1; TRBD1 might be the D (6 bases). In germline, CDR1 is SGHVS, CDR2 FNYEAQ. The CDR3 covers 19 residues. V shed 2 bases and J shed 4 bases, with 24 bases lying between them. The CDR3 spells CASSLSVSAGTLLYNEQFF. CDR3 DNA: TGTGCCAGCAGCTTATCAGTAAGCGCCGGGACACTCTTATACAATGAGCAGTTCTTC.

The chain recombines TRBV24-1 with TRBJ2-1; D might be TRBD1 (5 bases). Trimming removed 6 bases at V and 2 bases at J, with 7 bases between. Germline loops: CDR1 KGHDR, CDR2 SFDVKD. This CDR3 region has 13 residues. The CDR3: CATSSGPYNEQFF. CDR3 bases: TGTGCCACCAGTTCAGGGCCCTACAATGAGCAGTTCTTC.

This sequence joins TRBV27 and TRBJ2-7, with D perhaps TRBD1 (7 bases). The CDR3 is 13 amino acids. Trimming cost V 2 bases and J 6 bases, with 11 bases left between them. Germline CDR1 reads MNHEY; CDR2 reads SMNVEV (reference sequence). CDR3 nucleotides: TGTGCCAGCAGTTTAACCCAGGGGGGCGAGCAGTACTTC. It encodes CASSLTQGGEQYF.

This chain joins TRBV3-1 (or the pseudogene TRBV3-2) and TRBJ2-7; 13 bases line up with TRBD2. CDR1 LGHDT and CDR2 YNNKEL come from the germline V gene (reference sequence). The J segment lost 2 bases and the V segment lost 4 bases, leaving 2 bases of the junction unmatched. This CDR3 comprises 15 residues. CDR3 bases: TGTGCCAGCAGCCGGACTAGCGGGGGCCCCTACGAGCAGTACTTC. Translation gives CASSRTSGGPYEQYF.

The V gene is TRBV10-3, the J gene TRBJ1-5, with D possibly matching TRBD1 (5 bases). The germline V and J ends were trimmed by 6 bases and 5 bases, with 11 bases remaining between them. The germline gives CDR1 ENHRY, CDR2 SYGVKD. The CDR3 length is 13 residues. The CDR3 DNA reads as TGTGCCATCAGCCCGGGACTTCATCAGCCCCAGCATTTT. Translation gives CAISPGLHQPQHF.